This is a list of T cell receptor beta chains from one sample in a study of cytomegalovirus exposure and HLA in healthy donors. Produced via immunoSEQ multiplex PCR; TCRdb's table is partial and in-frame only. This table holds fewer than 150,000 clones, around 74% found once. Sequences were obtained from PBMCs. Every receptor here comes from a man aged 25-45 years in good health and CMV-seronegative. The CDR3 runs from the conserved cysteine through the conserved F or W. A D gene is named only where the DNA matches it firmly. Some rows have no size entry. The others give once, few or many, or a class for an expanded clone.

V gene: TRBV29-1; J gene: TRBJ1-1; D gene: TRBD1; clone size: -; CDR3 protein: CSVVQGAAEAFF; CDR3 DNA: TGCAGCGTTGTACAGGGGGCGGCTGAAGCTTTCTTT
V gene: TRBV5-1; J gene: TRBJ2-7; D gene: -; clone size: few; CDR3 protein: CASSLAPGAVSPYEQYF; CDR3 DNA: TGCGCCAGCAGCTTGGCGCCAGGGGCCGTCTCCCCCTACGAGCAGTACTTC
V gene: TRBV7-2; J gene: TRBJ2-5; D gene: -; clone size: -; CDR3 protein: CASSEAQETQYF; CDR3 DNA: TGTGCCTCTTCCGAGGCCCAAGAGACCCAGTACTTC
V gene: TRBV2; J gene: TRBJ2-1; D gene: TRBD2; clone size: once; CDR3 protein: CASSELAGYNEQFF; CDR3 DNA: TGTGCCAGCAGTGAACTAGCGGGGTACAATGAGCAGTTCTTC
V gene: TRBV27; J gene: TRBJ1-1; D gene: -; clone size: -; CDR3 protein: CASSLAGPNTEAFF; CDR3 DNA: TGTGCCAGCAGTTTGGCGGGCCCGAACACTGAAGCTTTCTTT
V gene: TRBV28; J gene: TRBJ2-7; D gene: -; clone size: -; CDR3 protein: CASRPTTYYEQYF; CDR3 DNA: TGTGCCAGCAGGCCTACTACTTACTACGAGCAGTACTTC
V gene: TRBV28; J gene: TRBJ1-1; D gene: -; clone size: -; CDR3 protein: CASSTGRTEAFF; CDR3 DNA: TGTGCCAGCAGCACAGGTCGGACTGAAGCTTTCTTT
V gene: TRBV7-6; J gene: TRBJ1-1; D gene: TRBD1; clone size: -; CDR3 protein: CASSPPRQGTTEAFF; CDR3 DNA: TGTGCCAGCAGCCCCCCACGACAGGGGACGACTGAAGCTTTCTTT
V gene: TRBV30; J gene: TRBJ1-6; D gene: TRBD1; clone size: -; CDR3 protein: CAWSTDRVGNSPLHF; CDR3 DNA: TGTGCCTGGAGTACCGACAGGGTGGGTAATTCACCCCTCCACTTT
V gene: TRBV5-6; J gene: TRBJ2-3; D gene: -; clone size: once; CDR3 protein: CASSLGATGLPPYF; CDR3 DNA: TGTGCCAGCAGCTTGGGGGCTACCGGCCTTCCGCCGTATTTT
V gene: TRBV5-1; J gene: TRBJ1-4; D gene: TRBD1; clone size: -; CDR3 protein: CASRWTGGQGEKLFF; CDR3 DNA: TGCGCCAGCCGATGGACAGGTGGACAAGGTGAAAAACTGTTTTTT
V gene: TRBV6-5; J gene: TRBJ2-7; D gene: -; clone size: -; CDR3 protein: CASSYSSEAYEQYF; CDR3 DNA: TGTGCCAGCAGTTACTCTAGCGAAGCCTACGAGCAGTACTTC
V gene: TRBV7-6; J gene: TRBJ1-1; D gene: TRBD1; clone size: once; CDR3 protein: CASVKETGIGTEAFF; CDR3 DNA: TGTGCCAGCGTCAAGGAGACAGGGATTGGCACTGAAGCTTTCTTT
V gene: TRBV5-4; J gene: TRBJ2-1; D gene: -; clone size: -; CDR3 protein: CASSFDSYNEQFF; CDR3 DNA: TGTGCCAGCAGCTTCGACAGCTACAATGAGCAGTTCTTC
V gene: TRBV15; J gene: TRBJ1-2; D gene: TRBD1; clone size: -; CDR3 protein: CATSRAPGQVIDGYTF; CDR3 DNA: TGTGCCACCAGCAGAGCCCCGGGACAGGTGATCGATGGCTACACCTTC
V gene: TRBV4-3; J gene: TRBJ2-7; D gene: TRBD2; clone size: few; CDR3 protein: CASSQDPTSAEQYF; CDR3 DNA: TGCGCCAGCAGCCAAGATCCGACTAGCGCCGAGCAGTACTTC
V gene: TRBV18; J gene: TRBJ2-7; D gene: TRBD1; clone size: -; CDR3 protein: CASSPKGQGHEQYF; CDR3 DNA: TGTGCCAGCTCACCCAAAGGACAGGGCCACGAGCAGTACTTC
V gene: TRBV30; J gene: TRBJ1-2; D gene: -; clone size: once; CDR3 protein: CAWSGDSNGRGGYTF; CDR3 DNA: TGTGCCTGGAGTGGCGACAGCAACGGCAGGGGTGGCTACACCTTC